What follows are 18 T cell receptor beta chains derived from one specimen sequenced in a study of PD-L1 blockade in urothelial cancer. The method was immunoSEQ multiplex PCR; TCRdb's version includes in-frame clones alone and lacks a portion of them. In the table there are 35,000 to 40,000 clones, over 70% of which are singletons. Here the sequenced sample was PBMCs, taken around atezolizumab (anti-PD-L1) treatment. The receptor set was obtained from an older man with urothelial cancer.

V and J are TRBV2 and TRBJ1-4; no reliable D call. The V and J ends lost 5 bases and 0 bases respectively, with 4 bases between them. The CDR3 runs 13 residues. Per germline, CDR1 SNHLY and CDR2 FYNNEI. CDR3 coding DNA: TGTGCCAGCAGTCTAGCAACTAATGAAAAACTGTTTTTT. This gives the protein CASSLATNEKLFF. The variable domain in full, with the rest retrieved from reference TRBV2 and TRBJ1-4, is EPEVTQTPSHQVTQMGQEVILRCVPISNHLYFYWYRQILGQKVEFLVSFYNNEISEKSEIFDDQFSVERPDGSNFTLKIRSTKLEDSAMYFCASSLATNEKLFFGSGTQLSVL.

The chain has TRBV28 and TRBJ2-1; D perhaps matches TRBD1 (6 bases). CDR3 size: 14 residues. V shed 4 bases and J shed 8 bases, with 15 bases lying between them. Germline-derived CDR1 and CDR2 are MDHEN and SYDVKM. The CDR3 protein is CASSSRDRFYEQFF. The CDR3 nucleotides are TGTGCCAGCAGTTCTAGAGACAGGTTCTATGAGCAGTTCTTC.

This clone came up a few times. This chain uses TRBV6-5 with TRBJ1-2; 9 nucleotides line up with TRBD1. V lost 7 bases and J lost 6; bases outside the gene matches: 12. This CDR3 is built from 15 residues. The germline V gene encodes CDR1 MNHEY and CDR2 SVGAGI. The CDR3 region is CASNDPGQGINGYTF. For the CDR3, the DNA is TGTGCCAGCAATGACCCGGGACAGGGAATAAATGGCTACACCTTC.

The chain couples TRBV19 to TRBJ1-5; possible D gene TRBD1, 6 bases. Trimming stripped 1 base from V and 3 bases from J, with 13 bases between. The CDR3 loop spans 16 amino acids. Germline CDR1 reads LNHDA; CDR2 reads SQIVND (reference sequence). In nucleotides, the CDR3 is TGTGCCAGTAGTATAGCAAGACAGGAGACCAATCAGCCCCAGCATTTT. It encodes CASSIARQETNQPQHF.

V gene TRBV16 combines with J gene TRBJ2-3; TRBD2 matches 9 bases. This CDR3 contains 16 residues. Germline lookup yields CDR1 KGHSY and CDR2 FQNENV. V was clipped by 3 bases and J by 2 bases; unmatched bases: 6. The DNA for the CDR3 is TGTGCCAGCAGCCATTATTCTAGCGGGGACACAGATACGCAGTATTTT. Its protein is CASSHYSSGDTDTQYF.

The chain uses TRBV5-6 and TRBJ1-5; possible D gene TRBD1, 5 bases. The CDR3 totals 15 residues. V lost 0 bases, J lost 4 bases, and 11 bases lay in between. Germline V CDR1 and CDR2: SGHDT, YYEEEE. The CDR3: CASSLGAQGNQPQHF. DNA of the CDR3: TGTGCCAGCAGCTTGGGTGCCCAGGGTAATCAGCCCCAGCATTTT.

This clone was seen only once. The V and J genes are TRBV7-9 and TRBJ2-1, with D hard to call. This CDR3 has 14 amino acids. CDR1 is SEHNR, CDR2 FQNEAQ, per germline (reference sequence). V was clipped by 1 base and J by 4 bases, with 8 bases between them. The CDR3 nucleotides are TGTGCCAGCAGCTTAGACAGCAATTACAATGAGCAGTTCTTC. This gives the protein CASSLDSNYNEQFF.

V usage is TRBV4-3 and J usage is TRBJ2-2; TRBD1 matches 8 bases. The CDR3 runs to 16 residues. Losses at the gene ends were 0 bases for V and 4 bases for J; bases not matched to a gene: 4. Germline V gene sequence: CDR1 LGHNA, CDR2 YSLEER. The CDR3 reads CASSQDPDRATGELFF. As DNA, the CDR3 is TGCGCCAGCAGCCAAGACCCGGACAGGGCCACCGGGGAGCTGTTTTTT.

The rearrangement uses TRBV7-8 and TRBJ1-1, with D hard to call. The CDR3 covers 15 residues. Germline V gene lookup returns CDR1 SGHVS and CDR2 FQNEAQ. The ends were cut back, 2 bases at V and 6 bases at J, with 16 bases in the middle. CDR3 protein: CASSLNEGRRPEAFF. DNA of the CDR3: TGTGCCAGCAGCTTAAATGAGGGCCGCAGGCCTGAAGCTTTCTTT.

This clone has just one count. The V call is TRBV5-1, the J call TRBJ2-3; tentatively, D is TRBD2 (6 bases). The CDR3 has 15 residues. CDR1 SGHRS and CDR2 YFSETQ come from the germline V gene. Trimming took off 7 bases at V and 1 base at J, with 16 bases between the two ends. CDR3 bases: TGCGCCAGCGGAAGGGACGGGGGTGGCACAGATACGCAGTATTTT. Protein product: CASGRDGGGTDTQYF.

The CDR3 DNA is TGTGCCAGCAGTCCTGCACGGTACACCGGGGAGCTGTTTTTT. Encoded protein: CASSPARYTGELFF. This chain uses TRBV2 with TRBJ2-2; D gene uncertain. Trimming took off 5 bases at V and 3 bases at J, with 10 bases between the two ends. CDR1 SNHLY and CDR2 FYNNEI come from the germline V gene. The CDR3 sequence is 14 residues long.

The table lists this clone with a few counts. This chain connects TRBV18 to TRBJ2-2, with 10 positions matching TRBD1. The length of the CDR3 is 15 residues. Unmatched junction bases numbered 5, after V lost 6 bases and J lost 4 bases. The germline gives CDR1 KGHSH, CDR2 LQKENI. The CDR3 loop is CASSQDRGRTGELFF. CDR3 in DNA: TGTGCCAGCTCGCAAGACAGGGGGCGCACCGGGGAGCTGTTTTTT.

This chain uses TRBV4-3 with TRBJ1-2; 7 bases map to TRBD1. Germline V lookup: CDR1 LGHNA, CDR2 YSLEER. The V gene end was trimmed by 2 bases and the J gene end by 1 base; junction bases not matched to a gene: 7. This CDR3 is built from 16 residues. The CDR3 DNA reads TGCGCCAGCAGCCAAACCTCGGGACAGTATAACTATGGCTACACCTTC. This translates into CASSQTSGQYNYGYTF.

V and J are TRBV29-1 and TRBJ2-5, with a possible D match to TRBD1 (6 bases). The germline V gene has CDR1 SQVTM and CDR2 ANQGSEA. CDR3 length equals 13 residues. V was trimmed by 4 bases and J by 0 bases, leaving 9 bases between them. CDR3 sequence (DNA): TGCAGCGTTGCGACAGGATACCAAGAGACCCAGTACTTC. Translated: CSVATGYQETQYF. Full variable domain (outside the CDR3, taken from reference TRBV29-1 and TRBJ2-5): SAVISQKPSRDICQRGTSLTIQCQVDSQVTMMFWYRQQPGQSLTLIATANQGSEATYESGFVIDKFPISRPNLTFSTLTVSNMSPEDSSIYLCSVATGYQETQYFGPGTRLLVL.

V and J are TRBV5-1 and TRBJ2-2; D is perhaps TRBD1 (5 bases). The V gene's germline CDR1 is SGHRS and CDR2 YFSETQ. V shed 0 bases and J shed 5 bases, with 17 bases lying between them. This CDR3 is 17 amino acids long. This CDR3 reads CASSLVAGRDGTGELFF. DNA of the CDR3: TGCGCCAGCAGCTTGGTTGCTGGCAGGGATGGTACCGGGGAGCTGTTTTTT.

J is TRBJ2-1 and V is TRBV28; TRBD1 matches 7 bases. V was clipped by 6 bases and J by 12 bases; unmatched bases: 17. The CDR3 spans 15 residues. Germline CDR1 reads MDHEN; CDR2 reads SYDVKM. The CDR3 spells CASSPIQGSGLRQFF. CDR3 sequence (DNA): TGTGCCAGCAGCCCTATACAGGGGTCGGGTTTGCGGCAGTTCTTC.

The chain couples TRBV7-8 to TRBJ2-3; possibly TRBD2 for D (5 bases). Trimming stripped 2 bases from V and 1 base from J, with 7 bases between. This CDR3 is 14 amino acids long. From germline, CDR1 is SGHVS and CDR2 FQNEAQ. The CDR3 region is CASSLFGGTDTQYF. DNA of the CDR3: TGTGCCAGCAGCTTATTCGGGGGCACAGATACGCAGTATTTT.

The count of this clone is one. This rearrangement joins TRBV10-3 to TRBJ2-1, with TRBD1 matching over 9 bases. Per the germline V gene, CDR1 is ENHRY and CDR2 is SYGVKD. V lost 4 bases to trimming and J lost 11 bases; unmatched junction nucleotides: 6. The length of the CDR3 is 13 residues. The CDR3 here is CAISGEQGAQQFF. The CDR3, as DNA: TGTGCCATCAGTGGCGAACAGGGGGCCCAGCAGTTCTTC.